This TCR beta chain was profiled in a study of blood T cell repertoires in COVID-19. Study information: Sample material is recorded as cDNA or gDNA derived from T cells, B-cell-depleted T cells, or PBMCs.

Sequenced by immunoSEQ multiplex PCR; TCRdb stores in-frame clones only, minus some. This sample has 150,000 to 160,000 clones, with around 91% found just once. Germline values: CDR1 MNHNS, CDR2 SASEGT. This CDR3 region has 14 residues. The germline V and J ends were trimmed by 3 bases and 7 bases, with 12 bases remaining between them. This chain links TRBV6-1 with TRBJ1-4, with D hard to call. The clonotype was recovered from a woman aged 40 to 49 with acute or convalescent COVID-19. Sequences were obtained from peripheral blood. In nucleotides, the CDR3 is TGTGCCAGCAGTGATGGAGGGTTAGGTGAAAAACTGTTTTTT. Protein product: CASSDGGLGEKLFF.